What follows describes a single TCR beta chain. What it binds is not known. This CDR3 region has 14 residues. From germline, CDR1 is KGHSH and CDR2 LQKENI. V shed 4 bases and J shed 0 bases, with 9 bases lying between them. Assay: immunoSEQ multiplex PCR; the TCRdb copy retains only in-frame clones and omits some. The table shows tens of thousands of clones, with around 87% occurring only once. The sample belongs to a study of OX40 agonist ivuxolimab in advanced cancers. Autoimmune disease history or systemic immunosuppression was exclusionary. Findings of the study overall: In general, CD8+ T cells held more expanded clones than CD4+ did, on average.

Material: CD4+ or CD8+ T cells sorted from blood, obtained in a trial of the OX40 agonist ivuxolimab. This receptor was obtained from an adult with an advanced solid tumor such as melanoma, head and neck, liver or kidney cancer. This chain joins TRBV18 and TRBJ1-1, with D maybe TRBD1 (5 bases). The CDR3 sequence is CASSLGRMNTEAFF. DNA of the CDR3: TGTGCCAGCTCACTGGGACGGATGAACACTGAAGCTTTCTTT.